These 12 T cell receptor beta chains came from one sample sequenced in a study of T cells in Graves' hyperthyroidism and ophthalmopathy. Amplification targeted TCR beta CDR3 regions from RNA transcripts. HTBI primers were the set used in a first-round RT-PCR of the TCR CDR3. TCRdb re-analysed the multiplex PCR reads in MiXCR, keeping a single row per CDR3 protein. The sample has approximately 400,000 distinct CDR3 sequences; 15% to 18% are singletons. The sequenced material came from blood. These receptors all come from a woman under 30 with Graves' hyperthyroidism.

This clonotype was counted ten times or more. The V gene is TRBV6-1, the J gene TRBJ2-2; TRBD1 might be the D (6 bases). CDR3 length: 15 amino acids. Germline CDR1 is MNHNS and CDR2 is SASEGT. Trimming stripped 6 bases from V and 6 bases from J, with 17 bases between. The CDR3 DNA reads as TGTGCCAGCAGCTCGGACAGCCTTCTGGCCGGGGAGCTGTTTTTT. Protein sequence: CASSSDSLLAGELFF.

The J gene is TRBJ1-2, the V gene TRBV11-2; tentative D call: TRBD1 (5 bases). Per the germline V gene, CDR1 is SGHAT and CDR2 is FQNNGV. Trimming removed 5 bases at V and 6 bases at J, with 13 bases between. CDR3 length: 13 amino acids. The CDR3 nucleotides read TGTGCCAGCAGCCCTTCAGGGATGGATGGCTACACCTTC. The encoded protein is CASSPSGMDGYTF. Full variable domain (remainder filled in from reference TRBV11-2 and TRBJ1-2): EAGVAQSPRYKIIEKRQSVAFWCNPISGHATLYWYQQILGQGPKLLIQFQNNGVVDDSQLPKDRFSAERLKGVDSTLKIQPAKLEDSAVYLCASSPSGMDGYTFGSGTRLTVV.

There are many counts of this clonotype. This chain joins TRBV7-8 and TRBJ1-1; D is unresolved. V was cut by 5 bases and J by 1 base, with 11 bases left in between. CDR3 length: 14 amino acids. Germline V gene lookup returns CDR1 SGHVS and CDR2 FQNEAQ. CDR3 in DNA: TGTGCCAGCAGCCTAACCAACAAGAACACTGAAGCTTTCTTT. Encoded protein: CASSLTNKNTEAFF.

This clonotype occurred a few times. V and J are TRBV4-3 and TRBJ1-2, with TRBD1 matching 10 bases. CDR3 size: 18 residues. Germline CDR1 reads LGHNA; CDR2 reads YSLEER. With V trimmed by 1 base and J by 7 bases, 15 bases remained unmatched. The CDR3 region has the DNA TGCGCCAGCAGCCAAGGGTTTTTCGGGACAGGGGCTTACGGTGGCTACACCTTC. Its translation: CASSQGFFGTGAYGGYTF.

This clonotype showed up just a few times. The gene calls are TRBV5-8 and TRBJ2-7; D may match TRBD1 or TRBD2 (6 bases each). This CDR3 has 14 amino acids. V lost 9 bases and J lost 4, with 20 bases in between. Germline CDR1 and CDR2: SGHTS and YDEGEE. CDR3 amino acids: CATNEEGVLYEQYF. The DNA of the CDR3 is TGTGCCACGAATGAGGAGGGGGTTCTATACGAGCAGTACTTC.

This clonotype has more than one count but fewer than ten. The gene calls are TRBV20-1 and TRBJ2-1; no reliable D call. Trimming left V 5 bases short and J 1 base short, with 15 bases between. Germline V gives CDR1 DFQATT, CDR2 SNEGSKA (reference sequence). This CDR3 comprises 15 residues. The CDR3 region has the DNA TGCAGTGCTTCCCGGACGTTGCCATCCTACAATGAGCAGTTCTTC. As protein: CSASRTLPSYNEQFF.

This rearrangement joins TRBV6-2 or TRBV6-3 to TRBJ1-2, with 8 bases that match TRBD1. The CDR3 runs to 14 residues. Per the germline V gene, CDR1 is MNHEY and CDR2 is SVGEGT. The junction had 7 bases not matched to a gene; V was cut back by 6 bases and J by 4 bases. The CDR3 region has the DNA TGTGCCAGCAGGTCAGGGGGCTCGAGCTATGGCTACACCTTC. Its protein product is CASRSGGSSYGYTF.

At least ten counts were recorded for this clonotype. The chain links TRBV13 to TRBJ2-1; tentatively, D is TRBD2 (6 bases). The V gene lost 5 bases and the J gene lost 8 bases, with 13 bases spanning the gap. Germline assignment: CDR1 PRHDT and CDR2 FYEKMQ (reference sequence). The CDR3 runs 13 residues. In DNA, the CDR3 is TGTGCCAGCAGCCTTAACTGGGGGGATGAGCAGTTCTTC. This encodes CASSLNWGDEQFF.

This clonotype was observed many times. The J gene is TRBJ2-1, the V gene TRBV27; 10 bases line up with TRBD2. V lost 2 bases to trimming and J lost 6 bases; unmatched junction nucleotides: 4. Germline values: CDR1 MNHEY, CDR2 SMNVEV (reference sequence). This CDR3 has 15 residues. This chain's CDR3 is CASSLLSSGSNEQFF. The CDR3 bases are TGTGCCAGCAGTTTACTCTCTAGCGGGAGCAATGAGCAGTTCTTC.

This clonotype was seen a few times. The chain uses TRBV27 and TRBJ1-3; tentatively, D is TRBD1 (5 bases). Germline V gene data show CDR1 as MNHEY and CDR2 as SMNVEV (reference sequence). The CDR3 sequence is 14 residues long. Trimming left V 9 bases short and J 8 bases short, with 20 bases between. CDR3 in DNA: TGTGCCAGTCGGGCAGGGAGGATTTTAGACACCATATATTTT. This gives the protein CASRAGRILDTIYF.

This clonotype was seen a few times. This sequence joins TRBV5-1 and TRBJ2-4; 12 bases agree with TRBD2. Germline V gene data show CDR1 as SGHRS and CDR2 as YFSETQ. V lost 2 bases to trimming and J lost 2 bases; unmatched junction nucleotides: 11. CDR3 length equals 19 residues. As DNA, the CDR3 is TGCGCCAGCAGCTTAGGGATCTCTAGCGGGAGGGCAACCAAAAACATTCAGTACTTC. Encoded protein: CASSLGISSGRATKNIQYF.

This clonotype was counted a few times. The chain recombines TRBV29-1 with TRBJ2-2; 8 bases agree with TRBD1. Germline values: CDR1 SQVTM, CDR2 ANQGSEA. V dropped 6 bases and J dropped 7; count of bases not matched to a gene: 7. The CDR3 sequence is 13 residues long. Here the CDR3 DNA reads TGCAGCGTGGACAGGGTCGATGGCGGGGAGCTGTTTTTT. Translated: CSVDRVDGGELFF.